Below are 32 T cell receptor beta chains sequenced from a single sample in a study of blood T cell repertoires in COVID-19 (dated by TCRdb to 2018 to 2020). Library method: the immunoSEQ multiplex PCR assay. Drawn from immuneACCESS, this table holds only the in-frame rearrangements with V and J called that TCRdb kept. Clones are partly lost; checked studies trace under half to an unresolved V gene and leave the rest unexplained. Across this sample there are about 430,000 clones, with around 91% seen only once. More than 0.95% of the sample comes from the top ten. The sequenced sample was PBMCs or T cells enriched from blood (not recorded which). All receptors come from a man under 40 who had recovered from COVID-19.

CDR3 DNA sequence: TGCGCCAGCATCCGAGGTGGGGGGGCGATCACCGGGGAGCTGTTTTTT. It codes for CASIRGGGAITGELFF. The chain has TRBV23-1 and TRBJ2-2; TRBD2 is a possible D gene (7 bases). TRBV23-1 is an open reading frame whose function is uncertain. V gave up 7 bases and J gave up 4 bases, with 19 bases separating them. The CDR3 consists of 16 residues.

The chain is built from TRBV7-3 and TRBJ1-2; a possible D gene is TRBD1 (6 bases). This CDR3 contains 17 residues. Germline CDR1 and CDR2: SGHTA and FQGTGA. V was trimmed by 0 bases and J by 3 bases, leaving 17 bases between them. CDR3: CASSLTSSSGTHYGYTF. In nucleotides, the CDR3 is TGTGCCAGCAGCTTAACGTCCTCTTCCGGGACACACTATGGCTACACCTTC. Combining the CDR3 with reference TRBV7-3 and TRBJ1-2 gives the whole variable domain GAGVSQTPSNKVTEKGKYVELRCDPISGHTALYWYRQSLGQGPEFLIYFQGTGAADDSGLPNDRFFAVRPEGSVSTLKIQRTERGDSAVYLCASSLTSSSGTHYGYTFGSGTRLTVV.

The chain employs TRBV13 and TRBJ2-7; D is possibly TRBD2 (6 bases). The CDR3 totals 18 residues. Trimming cost V 5 bases and J 4 bases, with 27 bases left between them. The germline gives CDR1 PRHDT, CDR2 FYEKMQ (reference sequence). The CDR3 protein is CASSLKASRRVFGYEQYF. In DNA, the CDR3 is TGTGCCAGCAGCCTAAAAGCGTCGCGGAGGGTGTTTGGGTACGAGCAGTACTTC.

The V and J genes are TRBV6-5 and TRBJ2-7, with TRBD1 identical over 9 bases. This CDR3 contains 15 residues. V lost 3 bases and J lost 6; bases outside the gene matches: 9. Germline CDR1 and CDR2: MNHEY and SVGAGI. The chain's CDR3 is CASSYPGQGQVEQYF. The CDR3 DNA is TGTGCCAGCAGTTATCCCGGACAGGGGCAGGTCGAGCAGTACTTC.

The chain recombines TRBV7-2 with TRBJ1-1; 8 nucleotides align to TRBD1. This CDR3 is 16 amino acids long. Germline V lookup: CDR1 SGHTA, CDR2 FQGNSA. The V and J ends lost 5 bases and 2 bases, in that order; junction bases with no gene match: 10. The CDR3 protein is CASSRPPGGLNTEAFF. The CDR3 bases are TGTGCCAGCAGCCGGCCCCCAGGGGGCCTTAACACTGAAGCTTTCTTT.

This chain uses TRBV7-6 with TRBJ1-1; TRBD1 agrees at 7 bases. This CDR3 is built from 15 residues. Germline V gives CDR1 SGHVS, CDR2 FNYEAQ. The V segment lost 4 bases and the J segment 4 bases; nucleotides outside the gene matches: 9. CDR3 nucleotides: TGTGCCAGCAGCTCGGGAGTCGGGACAGCCACTGAAGCTTTCTTT. It specifies CASSSGVGTATEAFF. The whole variable domain, filled in from reference TRBV7-6 and TRBJ1-1, reads GAGVSQSPRYKVTKRGQDVALRCDPISGHVSLYWYRQALGQGPEFLTYFNYEAQQDKSGLPNDRFSAERPEGSISTLTIQRTEQRDSAMYRCASSSGVGTATEAFFGQGTRLTVV.

This sequence joins TRBV14 and TRBJ2-4; TRBD1 aligns across 8 bases. V shed 0 bases and J 8 bases; nucleotides not matched to a gene: 12. The germline gives CDR1 SGHDN, CDR2 FVKESK. The CDR3 covers 17 residues. The CDR3 bases are TGTGCCAGCAGCCAAGATCAGGGGGCGAACCCCTCGGACATTCAGTACTTC. It codes for CASSQDQGANPSDIQYF. Based on the CDR3 plus reference TRBV14 and TRBJ2-4, the full variable domain is EAGVTQFPSHSVIEKGQTVTLRCDPISGHDNLYWYRRVMGKEIKFLLHFVKESKQDESGMPNNRFLAERTGGTYSTLKVQPAELEDSGVYFCASSQDQGANPSDIQYFGAGTRLSVL.

V is TRBV28 and J is TRBJ1-6; D not resolved. The CDR3 has 17 residues. Trimming cost V 5 bases and J 0 bases, with 14 bases left between them. Per the germline V gene, CDR1 is MDHEN and CDR2 is SYDVKM. CDR3 in amino acids: CASSVPSGSSYNSPLHF. The CDR3, as DNA: TGTGCCAGCAGTGTTCCGTCGGGGAGCTCCTATAATTCACCCCTCCACTTT.

The rearrangement links TRBV5-1 to TRBJ1-2, with D possibly being TRBD1 (5 bases). The CDR3 runs to 13 residues. The germline CDR1 and CDR2 sequences are SGHRS and YFSETQ. V dropped 4 bases and J dropped 3 bases, with 10 bases sitting between them. The CDR3 loop is CASSGRGHYGYTF. CDR3 nucleotides: TGCGCCAGCAGCGGGAGGGGCCACTATGGCTACACCTTC. Full variable domain (rest looked up from reference TRBV5-1 and TRBJ1-2): KAGVTQTPRYLIKTRGQQVTLSCSPISGHRSVSWYQQTPGQGLQFLFEYFSETQRNKGNFPGRFSGRQFSNSRSEMNVSTLELGDSALYLCASSGRGHYGYTFGSGTRLTVV.

The V and J genes are TRBV7-3 and TRBJ2-7; 10 nucleotides align to TRBD2. The germline V gene encodes CDR1 SGHTA and CDR2 FQGTGA. The CDR3 extends over 17 amino acids. With V trimmed by 5 bases and J by 4 bases, 14 bases remained unmatched. The CDR3 region is CASSLTPLAGVQYEQYF. CDR3 nucleotides: TGTGCCAGCAGCCTTACCCCCCTAGCGGGAGTTCAGTACGAGCAGTACTTC.

The chain recombines TRBV6-5 with TRBJ1-6, with D possibly matching TRBD1 (5 bases). The V end lost 6 bases, the J end lost 7 bases, and 16 bases lay between the germline ends. Germline values: CDR1 MNHEY, CDR2 SVGAGI. The CDR3 is made up of 15 amino acids. For the CDR3, the DNA is TGTGCCAGCAGGCACCCCGGGGGAGGCAATTCACCCCTCCACTTT. Protein sequence: CASRHPGGGNSPLHF.

The chain has TRBV11-2 and TRBJ2-7, with 7 bases that match TRBD2. V was clipped by 5 bases and J by 2 bases; unmatched bases: 12. Germline V gene sequence: CDR1 SGHAT, CDR2 FQNNGV. The length of the CDR3 is 16 residues. The CDR3 spells CASSPRWAGVAYEQYF. The CDR3 nucleotides read TGTGCCAGCAGCCCTCGTTGGGCGGGAGTCGCCTACGAGCAGTACTTC.

The chain recombines TRBV19 with TRBJ1-2, with TRBD1 as a possible D gene (6 bases). This CDR3 spans 13 amino acids. V lost 2 bases, J lost 8 bases, and 12 bases lay in between. Per the germline V gene, CDR1 is LNHDA and CDR2 is SQIVND (reference sequence). DNA of the CDR3: TGTGCCAGTAGTATAAGGATAGGGGGAGGCTACACCTTC. As protein: CASSIRIGGGYTF.

The chain couples TRBV3-1 (or the pseudogene TRBV3-2) to TRBJ1-2; D perhaps matches TRBD1 (6 bases). Per the germline V gene, CDR1 is LGHDT and CDR2 is YNNKEL (reference sequence). This CDR3 is built from 17 residues. Trimming stripped 4 bases from V and 4 bases from J, with 22 bases between. In DNA form, the CDR3 reads TGTGCCAGCAGCCCGACCGTCGGGACATCACTCTCCTATGGCTACACCTTC. Its protein is CASSPTVGTSLSYGYTF.

This chain joins TRBV7-8 and TRBJ2-7; 7 bases map to TRBD1. The trim removed 4 bases at V and 4 bases at J, leaving 13 bases unmatched. Germline V lookup: CDR1 SGHVS, CDR2 FQNEAQ. CDR3 length equals 16 residues. This CDR3 is CASSSGRVAGGYEQYF. The CDR3 region has the DNA TGTGCCAGCAGCTCAGGGCGAGTGGCAGGGGGATACGAGCAGTACTTC.

The chain is built from TRBV2 and TRBJ1-1, with D maybe TRBD1 (6 bases). V was cut by 2 bases and J by 7 bases, with 8 bases left in between. In germline, CDR1 is SNHLY, CDR2 FYNNEI. The CDR3 is made up of 12 amino acids. CDR3 region: CASSEQGFEAFF. In nucleotides, the CDR3 is TGTGCCAGCAGTGAACAGGGGTTTGAAGCTTTCTTT.

V is TRBV6-5 and J is TRBJ2-7, with TRBD2 matching 8 bases. The germline gives CDR1 MNHEY, CDR2 SVGAGI. There are 15 residues in the CDR3. With V trimmed by 7 bases and J by 0 bases, 8 bases remained unmatched. CDR3 DNA sequence: TGTGCCAGCACCGCTCAGCTAGCGGGCTCCTACGAGCAGTACTTC. The encoded protein is CASTAQLAGSYEQYF.

This rearrangement joins TRBV2 to TRBJ2-1; 10 bases fit TRBD1. The CDR3 is 14 amino acids. The V and J ends lost 9 bases and 4 bases, in that order; junction bases with no gene match: 6. CDR1 and CDR2 from the germline V gene are SNHLY and FYNNEI. CDR3 coding DNA: TGTGCCAGGACAGGGGGCCCATTTTACAATGAGCAGTTCTTC. Translation: CARTGGPFYNEQFF.

The chain couples TRBV27 to TRBJ2-1, with 10 bases aligning to TRBD2. Germline assignment: CDR1 MNHEY and CDR2 SMNVEV (reference sequence). Trimming at V came to 5 bases and at J to 4 bases, leaving 17 bases not matched to a gene. This CDR3 contains 19 residues. The CDR3 loop is CASSRTPLPLAGLYNEQFF. The CDR3 DNA sequence: TGTGCCAGCAGTCGCACTCCCCTGCCACTAGCGGGACTTTACAATGAGCAGTTCTTC.

The chain has TRBV9 and TRBJ2-1, with 8 bases that match TRBD2. This CDR3 has 14 amino acids. CDR1 SGDLS and CDR2 YYNGEE come from the germline V gene. V trimming: 4 bases; J trimming: 8 bases; junction bases outside the gene matches: 8. The CDR3 DNA reads TGTGCCAGCAGCCTGGGGGGGACTAGTTATGAGCAGTTCTTC. The encoded protein is CASSLGGTSYEQFF.

The J gene is TRBJ2-3, the V gene TRBV19; 8 positions agree with TRBD1. Germline CDR1 reads LNHDA; CDR2 reads SQIVND (reference sequence). The CDR3 sequence is 14 residues long. V lost 6 bases, J lost 4 bases, and 6 bases stayed unmatched. The CDR3 sequence is CASSYGQGSDTQYF. The DNA of the CDR3 is TGTGCCAGTAGCTATGGACAGGGATCAGATACGCAGTATTTT. The entire variable domain, with the rest obtained from reference TRBV19 and TRBJ2-3, is as follows: DGGITQSPKYLFRKEGQNVTLSCEQNLNHDAMYWYRQDPGQGLRLIYYSQIVNDFQKGDIAEGYSVSREKKESFPLTVTSAQKNPTAFYLCASSYGQGSDTQYFGPGTRLTVL.

The chain carries TRBV5-6 and TRBJ1-5; tentatively, D is TRBD1 (5 bases). The V end was cut by 3 bases, the J end by 3 bases, with 13 bases between. This CDR3 has 15 amino acids. Per germline, CDR1 SGHDT and CDR2 YYEEEE. In nucleotides, the CDR3 is TGTGCCAGCAGCTCCATTGGGGGGATCAATCAGCCCCAGCATTTT. It is translated as CASSSIGGINQPQHF.

This chain uses TRBV28 with TRBJ1-3; weak D call: TRBD1 (6 bases). CDR3 length: 14 residues. Trimming removed 6 bases from V and 2 bases from J, with 11 bases in between. Looked up from germline, CDR1 is MDHEN and CDR2 is SYDVKM. CDR3 nucleotide sequence: TGTGCCAGCAGATTAGAGGGGGCTGGAAACACCATATATTTT. It yields the protein CASRLEGAGNTIYF.

V usage is TRBV19 and J usage is TRBJ1-5; TRBD1 matches 8 bases. This CDR3 spans 15 amino acids. Germline V lookup: CDR1 LNHDA, CDR2 SQIVND (reference sequence). With 11 bases clipped from V and 5 bases from J, the junction kept 14 bases outside the gene matches. The CDR3 is CACTAGTGLDQPQHF. The CDR3 nucleotides are TGTGCCTGTACCGCCGGGACAGGATTAGATCAGCCCCAGCATTTT.

This sequence joins TRBV5-1 and TRBJ2-7; TRBD1 might be the D (6 bases). Germline V gene sequence: CDR1 SGHRS, CDR2 YFSETQ. Trimming took 0 bases from V and 1 from J, leaving 8 bases between them. The CDR3 sequence is 14 residues long. The chain's CDR3 is CASSLGGQSYEQYF. CDR3 nucleotides: TGCGCCAGCAGCTTGGGCGGACAGTCCTACGAGCAGTACTTC. The whole variable domain, remainder taken from reference TRBV5-1 and TRBJ2-7, is KAGVTQTPRYLIKTRGQQVTLSCSPISGHRSVSWYQQTPGQGLQFLFEYFSETQRNKGNFPGRFSGRQFSNSRSEMNVSTLELGDSALYLCASSLGGQSYEQYFGPGTRLTVT.

The count of this clone is one. CDR3 residues: CASSWGGVPEKLFF. CDR3 nucleotides: TGTGCCAGCAGTTGGGGAGGGGTCCCTGAAAAACTGTTTTTT. V is TRBV27 and J is TRBJ1-4, with TRBD1 as a possible D gene (5 bases). The V end lost 4 bases, the J end lost 7 bases, and 13 bases lay between the germline ends. The CDR3 spans 14 residues. Germline V gene data show CDR1 as MNHEY and CDR2 as SMNVEV (reference sequence).

This chain uses TRBV12-3 or TRBV12-4 with TRBJ1-2, with a tentative D call TRBD1 (6 bases). This CDR3 has 12 amino acids. Trimming removed 0 bases from V and 7 bases from J, with 6 bases in between. The CDR3 loop reads CASSLAGGGYTF. The CDR3 bases are TGTGCCAGCAGTTTAGCAGGGGGTGGCTACACCTTC.

Comments on this clone: Other DNA sequences in the sample encode the same CDR3. This chain uses TRBV27 with TRBJ2-5; 7 bases are a match to TRBD2. The CDR3 consists of 13 residues. CDR1 and CDR2 from the germline V gene are MNHEY and SMNVEV (reference sequence). Germline trimming cut 3 bases from V and 4 bases from J; bases unmatched to any gene: 2. For the CDR3, the DNA is TGTGCCAGCAGTTTTAGCGGGTTAGAGACCCAGTACTTC. This gives the protein CASSFSGLETQYF.

J is TRBJ1-5 and V is TRBV18; D uncertain. This CDR3 comprises 16 residues. The germline gives CDR1 KGHSH, CDR2 LQKENI. Trimming cost V 1 base and J 0 bases, with 10 bases left between them. The CDR3 DNA is TGTGCCAGCTCACCACAAACAGCATCTAGCAATCAGCCCCAGCATTTT. Translating gives CASSPQTASSNQPQHF.

V is TRBV7-8 and J is TRBJ1-2; TRBD1 matches 8 bases. J gave up 0 bases and V 5 bases, and 5 bases lay outside the gene matches. The CDR3 extends over 15 amino acids. CDR1 and CDR2 (germline): SGHVS, FQNEAQ. The CDR3 nucleotides read TGTGCCAGCAGCCCCCGGACAGGGACTAACTATGGCTACACCTTC. Its protein is CASSPRTGTNYGYTF.

This chain connects TRBV10-1 to TRBJ1-1; possible D gene TRBD1, 5 bases. Trimming took off 3 bases at V and 5 bases at J, with 13 bases between the two ends. The CDR3 spans 14 residues. Germline values: CDR1 WNHNN, CDR2 SYGVQD (reference sequence). CDR3 residues: CASSDSSGITEAFF. The CDR3 DNA reads as TGCGCCAGCAGTGATAGTTCAGGGATAACTGAAGCTTTCTTT.

V usage is TRBV12-5 and J usage is TRBJ2-3; D remains unclear. Germline assignment: CDR1 LGHNT and CDR2 FRNRAP. The CDR3 contains 11 residues. V lost 6 bases and J lost 5, with 6 bases in between. Written as DNA, the CDR3 is TGTGCTAGTGGCCGTATAGATACGCAGTATTTT. Encoded protein: CASGRIDTQYF.